This TCR beta chain was identified during a study of CD8 T cells in ankylosing spondylitis. Trimming pared 2 bases from V and 11 bases from J, leaving 13 bases between. The CDR3 runs 13 residues. It was by quantitative 5'-RACE with molecular barcodes that TCR beta libraries were made. TCRdb called the 5' RACE reads again in MiXCR, with one record for every CDR3 protein. The top ten hold about a fifth of the sample, which has around 770,000 distinct CDR3 sequences, under 20% seen once. Findings and limits, study-wide: Past research had described some motif variants in reactive arthritis synovial fluid and blood. From matched ankylosing spondylitis synovial fluid, disease-linked clones were reportedly recovered at significantly enriched levels. With a CD8+ phenotype, disease-linked clones were relatively rare in peripheral blood. Within ankylosing spondylitis blood, a TCR beta motif made up of under 10 highly homologous variants appeared to be characteristic.

This clonotype was seen repeatedly, ten times or more. The target antigen is unknown. The TCR was taken from a male donor with ankylosing spondylitis. This chain joins TRBV12-3 or TRBV12-4 and TRBJ1-5; D is unresolved. Sample: blood, either unsorted or a sorted T cell fraction (not recorded which). The chain's CDR3 is CASSLRTVEAQHF. DNA for the CDR3: TGTGCCAGCAGTTTAAGGACGGTGGAGGCCCAGCATTTT.